The TCR beta chain under discussion was sequenced for a study of human T cells and chemical hapten exposure. Separate cDNA molecules received unique molecular identifiers, which the library attached to them. TCRdb itself ran the RACE reads through MiXCR, one entry per CDR3 protein. This sample has about 250,000 distinct CDR3 sequences, with approximately 8% found just once. In its sample, this clonotype was seen a few times. This CDR3 contains 14 residues. The V end was cut by 1 base, the J end by 9 bases, with 15 bases between. As for time point: pre-sensitization, week 0. Treatment reported: therapeutic diphenylcyclopropenone sensitization with weekly scalp DPC. Total RNA came from unfractionated whole blood.

This sequence joins TRBV12-3 or TRBV12-4 and TRBJ2-5; unclear D gene. The sample here was whole blood, taken in connection with sensitization to the hapten diphenylcyclopropenone (DPC). This clonotype was sampled from a young man with alopecia areata. Some clones in this sample may be carry-over from other donors' samples. CDR3 nucleotides: TGTGCCAGCAGTTTAGATGGCCCATCACATTCCCAGTACTTC. It specifies CASSLDGPSHSQYF.